These 12 T cell receptor beta chains originate from one sample sequenced in a study of OX40 agonist ivuxolimab in advanced cancers. Generated by immunoSEQ multiplex PCR, the TCRdb table keeps only in-frame clones and is missing some. Found here are approximately 82,000 clones, around 83% of them singletons; the top ten hold 2% to 2.5%. The sequencing here drew on CD4+ or CD8+ T cells sorted from blood, taken in a trial of the OX40 agonist ivuxolimab. The source of these receptors is an adult with an advanced solid tumor such as melanoma, head and neck, liver or kidney cancer.

This chain connects TRBV27 to TRBJ2-7; 9 bases line up with TRBD2. J was trimmed by 6 bases and V by 6 bases; bases with no gene match: 15. The CDR3 totals 16 residues. Germline assignment: CDR1 MNHEY and CDR2 SMNVEV (reference sequence). The CDR3 loop is CASSLDLGTSLVEQYF. Written as DNA, the CDR3 is TGTGCCAGCAGCTTGGACTTAGGGACTAGCCTGGTCGAGCAGTACTTC.

The chain links TRBV5-6 to TRBJ2-7, with D possibly being TRBD1 (5 bases). V shed 0 bases and J shed 4 bases, with 8 bases lying between them. The CDR3 runs to 13 residues. In germline, CDR1 is SGHDT, CDR2 YYEEEE. CDR3 nucleotide sequence: TGTGCCAGCAGCTTGGGACAGCGTTACGAGCAGTACTTC. Protein: CASSLGQRYEQYF. The variable domain in full, with the rest retrieved from reference TRBV5-6 and TRBJ2-7, is DAGVTQSPTHLIKTRGQQVTLRCSPKSGHDTVSWYQQALGQGPQFIFQYYEEEERQRGNFPDRFSGHQFPNYSSELNVNALLLGDSALYLCASSLGQRYEQYFGPGTRLTVT.

This clone was counted only a few times. The chain employs TRBV7-9 and TRBJ1-4; 10 positions match TRBD1. The V segment lost 5 bases and the J segment 6 bases; nucleotides outside the gene matches: 0. The germline CDR1 and CDR2 sequences are SEHNR and FQNEAQ (reference sequence). This CDR3 comprises 13 residues. The DNA for the CDR3 is TGTGCCAGCAGCGGGACAGGGGATGAAAAACTGTTTTTT. Its protein is CASSGTGDEKLFF.

This clone has a single count. The chain recombines TRBV4-1 with TRBJ1-1; possibly TRBD1 for D (5 bases). Germline V CDR1 and CDR2: MGHRA, YSYEKL. The V end was cut by 1 base, the J end by 0 bases, with 9 bases between. This CDR3 spans 15 amino acids. As DNA, the CDR3 is TGCGCCAGCAGCCAAGGCAGGGCGGTGAACACTGAAGCTTTCTTT. This encodes CASSQGRAVNTEAFF.

This chain connects TRBV28 to TRBJ2-7; 8 positions agree with TRBD1. The CDR3 is 16 residues long. The junction had 8 bases not matched to a gene; V was cut back by 2 bases and J by 2 bases. The germline V gene has CDR1 MDHEN and CDR2 SYDVKM. The CDR3 DNA reads TGTGCCAGCAGTTTAGGGGGACAGGAGCTTCCCTACGAGCAGTACTTC. It translates to CASSLGGQELPYEQYF.

As DNA, the CDR3 is TGCGCCAGCAGCTCTGGTATGGGGACCCAGTACTTC. Amino acids: CASSSGMGTQYF. The chain joins TRBV5-1 to TRBJ2-5; D call uncertain. The V end was cut by 3 bases, the J end by 7 bases, with 10 bases between. CDR1 and CDR2 (germline): SGHRS, YFSETQ. The CDR3 spans 12 residues. Using reference TRBV5-1 and TRBJ2-5 for the parts outside the CDR3, the full variable domain is KAGVTQTPRYLIKTRGQQVTLSCSPISGHRSVSWYQQTPGQGLQFLFEYFSETQRNKGNFPGRFSGRQFSNSRSEMNVSTLELGDSALYLCASSSGMGTQYFGPGTRLLVL.

V gene TRBV18 combines with J gene TRBJ1-1; no firm D call. Germline V gene data show CDR1 as KGHSH and CDR2 as LQKENI. This CDR3 region has 12 residues. The V and J ends lost 4 bases and 10 bases respectively, with 13 bases between them. In nucleotides, the CDR3 is TGTGCCAGCTCACTAGACGACATGCTAGCTTTCTTT. This codes for CASSLDDMLAFF.

This clone was counted a single time. The J gene is TRBJ1-1, the V gene TRBV7-9, with a tentative D call TRBD1 (6 bases). This CDR3 spans 16 amino acids. With 5 bases removed from V and 8 bases from J, the gap between germline ends came to 24 bases. Germline V lookup: CDR1 SEHNR, CDR2 FQNEAQ (reference sequence). CDR3 coding DNA: TGTGCCAGCAGCCCTCCCCGGAGTGGTGGGGGCGGAGAAGCTTTCTTT. Residues: CASSPPRSGGGGEAFF. Full variable domain (remainder filled in from reference TRBV7-9 and TRBJ1-1): DTGVSQNPRHKITKRGQNVTFRCDPISEHNRLYWYRQTLGQGPEFLTYFQNEAQLEKSRLLSDRFSAERPKGSFSTLEIQRTEQGDSAMYLCASSPPRSGGGGEAFFGQGTRLTVV.

The chain joins TRBV5-1 to TRBJ1-1; a weak D match, TRBD1 (5 bases). Deletions cut 3 bases from V and 3 bases from J, with 9 bases between. CDR1 and CDR2 (germline): SGHRS, YFSETQ. This CDR3 has 13 amino acids. The CDR3 loop reads CASSSGGDTEAFF. CDR3 DNA sequence: TGCGCCAGCAGCTCTGGGGGGGACACTGAAGCTTTCTTT.

The chain combines TRBV9 with TRBJ2-3, with 7 bases lining up with TRBD1. Trimming took 4 bases from V and 6 from J; bases not matched to a gene: 11. CDR1 and CDR2 (germline): SGDLS, YYNGEE. This CDR3 contains 15 residues. The CDR3 spells CASSPAGTAGDTQYF. The CDR3 region has the DNA TGTGCCAGCAGCCCGGCCGGGACAGCTGGGGATACGCAGTATTTT. Supplemented by reference TRBV9 and TRBJ2-3, the full variable domain reads DSGVTQTPKHLITATGQRVTLRCSPRSGDLSVYWYQQSLDQGLQFLIQYYNGEERAKGNILERFSAQQFPDLHSELNLSSLELGDSALYFCASSPAGTAGDTQYFGPGTRLTVL.

This chain links TRBV5-1 with TRBJ2-3, with a possible D match to TRBD1 (5 bases). CDR1 is SGHRS and CDR2 is YFSETQ in the germline V gene. The ends were cut back, 2 bases at V and 3 bases at J, with 7 bases in the middle. The CDR3 contains 13 residues. CDR3 region: CASSLKGTDTQYF. Here the CDR3 DNA reads TGCGCCAGCAGCTTAAAGGGGACAGATACGCAGTATTTT.

The rearrangement uses TRBV10-3 and TRBJ2-1; 9 bases agree with TRBD2. Germline lookup yields CDR1 ENHRY and CDR2 SYGVKD. The CDR3 runs 13 residues. Losses at the gene ends were 10 bases for V and 5 bases for J; bases not matched to a gene: 6. The DNA of the CDR3 is TGTGCCACCGCGGGGGGGCCGGACAATGAGCAGTTCTTC. Its translation is CATAGGPDNEQFF.